This T cell receptor beta chain was sequenced for a study of vaccination and CD4 T cells after COVID-19. Cultured CD4+ T cell DNA was sequenced using the Oncomine TCR Beta short-read assay. A single record per CDR3 protein comes from TCRdb applying MiXCR to the PCR reads. The table records about 20,000 distinct CDR3 sequences, approximately 48% of them present only once. Treatment: approximately nine-day PBMC culture with coronavirus spike peptide pools or control peptides (ViraFEST assay). Of note for this clonotype: Its antigen is not known.

Germline CDR1 is SGHVS and CDR2 is FNYEAQ. This CDR3 spans 14 amino acids. Trimming cost V 0 bases and J 4 bases, with 9 bases left between them. The genes are TRBV7-6 and TRBJ2-5, with TRBD1 as a possible D gene (5 bases). This receptor was taken from a human donor who had recovered from COVID-19. Sequencing was done on a sample of CD4+ T cells from blood, cultured in vitro. CDR3 nucleotides: TGTGCCAGCAGCTTAGCGCTAAGGGGAGAGACCCAGTACTTC. This encodes CASSLALRGETQYF.